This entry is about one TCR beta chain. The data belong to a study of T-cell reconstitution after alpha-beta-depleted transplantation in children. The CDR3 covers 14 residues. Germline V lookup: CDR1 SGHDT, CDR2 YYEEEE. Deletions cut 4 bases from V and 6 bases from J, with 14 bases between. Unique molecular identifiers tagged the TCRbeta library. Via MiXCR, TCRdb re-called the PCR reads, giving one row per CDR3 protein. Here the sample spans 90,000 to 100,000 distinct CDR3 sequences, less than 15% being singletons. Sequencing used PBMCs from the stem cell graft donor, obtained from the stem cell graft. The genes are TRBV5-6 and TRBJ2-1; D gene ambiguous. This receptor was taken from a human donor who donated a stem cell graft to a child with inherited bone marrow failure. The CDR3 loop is CASSPGPNCNEQFF. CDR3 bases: TGTGCCAGCAGCCCCGGGCCCAACTGCAATGAGCAGTTCTTC.